The sequence of this T cell receptor (beta chain) was determined in a study of T-cell memory formation after mild COVID-19. This clonotype has at least ten counts. TCRalpha and TCRbeta libraries used 5'RACE with constant-segment primers and UMIs. A single record per CDR3 protein comes from TCRdb applying MiXCR to the 5' RACE reads. The sample yields 350,000 to 550,000 distinct CDR3 sequences, more than 15% seen once. Germline values: CDR1 SGHDT, CDR2 YYEEEE. Trimming took 5 bases from V and 11 from J; bases not matched to a gene: 5. This CDR3 has 11 residues. Sequencing was carried out using PBMCs or a T cell subset sorted from them (not recorded which). The chain recombines TRBV5-6 with TRBJ2-5, with TRBD2 matching 8 bases. The clonotype originates from a man between 18 and 29 years old who had mild COVID-19 (a few samples of this study predate the infection). Cell type and time point are not known. This CDR3 is CASSRSGAQYF. CDR3 bases: TGTGCCAGCAGTCGTAGCGGGGCTCAGTACTTC.